One T cell receptor beta chain is described in this entry. Per the study methods: Using reference gene primer amplification, nucleated cell counts were estimated. Data came from immunoSEQ multiplex PCR; TCRdb stores just in-frame clones and leaves some out. The V and J calls and clone size were taken over from that table, and D and trimming were inferred from the DNA. Of fewer than 250,000 clones in the sample, 70% to 90% are singletons; the top ten hold around 4.5%. The CDR3 is made up of 15 amino acids. CDR1 is SNHLY, CDR2 FYNNEI, per germline. The junction had 10 bases not matched to a gene; V was cut back by 7 bases and J by 7 bases. The sample originates from a study of blood T cell repertoires in COVID-19. Study summary: Both acute and convalescent COVID-19 samples were obtained from the United States, Italy and Spain. In each case, the material was cDNA or gDNA derived from T cells, B-cell-depleted T cells, or PBMCs.

Sequenced input: peripheral blood. This clonotype was obtained from a man between 50 and 59 years old with acute or convalescent COVID-19. The V gene is TRBV2, the J gene TRBJ1-6; the match to TRBD1 covers 7 bases. CDR3 DNA sequence: TGTGCCAGCAACCGTCAAGACAGGGACAATTCACCCCTCCACTTT. It encodes CASNRQDRDNSPLHF.